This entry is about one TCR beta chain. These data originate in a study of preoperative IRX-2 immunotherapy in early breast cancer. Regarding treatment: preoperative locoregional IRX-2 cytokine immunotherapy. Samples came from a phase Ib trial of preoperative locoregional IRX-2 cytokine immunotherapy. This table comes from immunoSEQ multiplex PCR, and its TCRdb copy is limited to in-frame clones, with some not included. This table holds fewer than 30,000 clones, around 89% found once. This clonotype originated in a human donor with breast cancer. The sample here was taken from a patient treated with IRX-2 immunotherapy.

In DNA form, the CDR3 reads TGTGCCAGCAGGGACATAGCAGAGACCCAGTACTTC. Protein sequence: CASRDIAETQYF. The V call is TRBV2, the J call TRBJ2-5; tentatively, D is TRBD1 (5 bases). V was pared by 6 bases and J by 4 bases, with 9 bases between. The CDR3 totals 12 residues. Per germline, CDR1 SNHLY and CDR2 FYNNEI.